This T cell receptor (beta chain) was captured by sequencing in a study of shared clonotypes between healthy human individuals. Here immunoSEQ multiplex PCR was the method, and the copy in TCRdb shows in-frame clones only, minus some. The table shows about 1 million clones, with more than 60% occurring only once. This clone was seen a few times. The trim removed 5 bases at V and 8 bases at J, leaving 15 bases unmatched. Germline V gives CDR1 SGHAT, CDR2 FQNNGV. The CDR3 is 16 amino acids. This sequence originates from a man younger than 30 in good health. This chain uses TRBV11-2 with TRBJ2-1; 7 bases fit TRBD2. The sequenced sample was memory CD4+ T cells sorted from blood. As for subset: CD45RA-negative fraction. The CDR3 sequence: CASSPGDYLGFDEQFF. DNA of the CDR3: TGTGCCAGCAGCCCCGGGGACTACTTGGGGTTCGATGAGCAGTTCTTC.